These T cell receptor beta chains were read from a single sample in a study of T cells expressing NK-cell markers. TCRdb re-called the 5' RACE reads and shows each CDR3 protein once, DNA omitted. This table lists more than 250,000 distinct CDR3 sequences. What was sequenced was blood T cells: a sorted CD56 or NKG2C T cell subset, CD4+ or CD8+ T cells, or bulk PBMC T cells (not recorded which). Receptors were obtained from a man aged 18-30 years in good health. The CDR3 runs from the conserved cysteine through the conserved F or W.

j_call v_call cdr3_aa
TRBJ2-1 TRBV29-1 CSVERGTGALNEQFF
TRBJ1-2 TRBV20-1 CSATWDRVYGYTF
TRBJ1-5 TRBV20-1 CSARPNRVSNQPQHF
TRBJ2-3 TRBV9 CASSVAGGRGTDTQYF
TRBJ2-1 TRBV2 CASSEGPVIYNEQFF
TRBJ2-3 TRBV10-3 CAIGGQGNTDTQYF
TRBJ1-1 TRBV12-3/TRBV12-4 CASLFGAENTEAFF
TRBJ2-5 TRBV5-1 CASSPGLAFEETQYF
TRBJ2-4 TRBV4-2 CASSPGLAGFQAKNIQYF
TRBJ1-1 TRBV6-6 CASMPGRNTEAFF
TRBJ2-3 TRBV5-1 CASSRPNTDTQYF
TRBJ2-1 TRBV6-1 CASSPSGGFGYNEQFF
TRBJ2-7 TRBV28 CASTRSGQAYEQYF
TRBJ2-7 TRBV29-1 CSAQTAGGGEQYF
TRBJ2-6 TRBV5-5 CASSAGGHSGANVLTF
TRBJ2-5 TRBV10-3 CATTGQDQETQYF
TRBJ1-2 TRBV2 CASSEALGGNNYGYTF
TRBJ2-1 TRBV7-3 CASSLSRDGEQFF
TRBJ2-3 TRBV27 CASSLRQGTSATQYF
TRBJ1-1 TRBV25-1 CASTVDGMNTEAFF
TRBJ2-5 TRBV7-3 CASSPSSGQETQYF
TRBJ2-1 TRBV24-1 CATSDPPLAGDNNEQFF
TRBJ2-5 TRBV28 CASSSTVQETQYF
TRBJ2-7 TRBV6-2/TRBV6-3 CASSYLAAANEQYF
TRBJ2-2 TRBV6-2/TRBV6-3 CASRALPGGPIAEGNTGELFF
TRBJ1-5 TRBV7-9 CASSLEGTGGYSNQPQHF
TRBJ2-1 TRBV12-3/TRBV12-4 CASSLRLAGAYNEQFF
TRBJ2-1 TRBV20-1 CSARPSLAGSYNEQFF
TRBJ2-6 TRBV30 CAWSRSGQTILSGANVLTF
TRBJ2-7 TRBV4-3 CASSQDSRGSGYEQYF
TRBJ2-2 TRBV20-1 CSAGLAGLRSGELFF
TRBJ2-2 TRBV20-1 CSARADRGLKVNTGELFF
TRBJ2-5 TRBV7-2 CASSLEDRRGGTQYF
TRBJ2-7 TRBV5-1 CASSGQGLATSYEQYF
TRBJ2-1 TRBV6-1 CASSEGAGAYNEQFF
TRBJ2-3 TRBV5-1 CASSPGLAGRADTQYF
TRBJ2-5 TRBV20-1 CSARSGGWGTQYF
TRBJ2-7 TRBV20-1 CSATLGTSGTYEQYF
TRBJ1-4 TRBV12-3/TRBV12-4 CASTPLWEGGLFF
TRBJ2-3 TRBV11-2 CASSRADTQYF